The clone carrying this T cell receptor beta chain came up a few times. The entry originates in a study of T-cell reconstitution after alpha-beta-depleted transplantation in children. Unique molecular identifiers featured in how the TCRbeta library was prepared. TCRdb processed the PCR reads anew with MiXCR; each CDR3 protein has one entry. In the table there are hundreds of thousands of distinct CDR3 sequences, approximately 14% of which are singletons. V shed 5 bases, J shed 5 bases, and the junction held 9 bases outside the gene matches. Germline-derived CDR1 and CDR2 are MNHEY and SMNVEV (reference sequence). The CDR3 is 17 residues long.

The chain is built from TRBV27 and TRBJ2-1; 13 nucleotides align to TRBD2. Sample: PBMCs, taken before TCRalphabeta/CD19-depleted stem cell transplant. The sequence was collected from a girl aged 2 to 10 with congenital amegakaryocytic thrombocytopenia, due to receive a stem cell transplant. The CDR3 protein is CASSPPPGLAGHNEQFF. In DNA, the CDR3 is TGTGCCAGCAGTCCCCCGCCGGGACTAGCGGGACACAATGAGCAGTTCTTC.